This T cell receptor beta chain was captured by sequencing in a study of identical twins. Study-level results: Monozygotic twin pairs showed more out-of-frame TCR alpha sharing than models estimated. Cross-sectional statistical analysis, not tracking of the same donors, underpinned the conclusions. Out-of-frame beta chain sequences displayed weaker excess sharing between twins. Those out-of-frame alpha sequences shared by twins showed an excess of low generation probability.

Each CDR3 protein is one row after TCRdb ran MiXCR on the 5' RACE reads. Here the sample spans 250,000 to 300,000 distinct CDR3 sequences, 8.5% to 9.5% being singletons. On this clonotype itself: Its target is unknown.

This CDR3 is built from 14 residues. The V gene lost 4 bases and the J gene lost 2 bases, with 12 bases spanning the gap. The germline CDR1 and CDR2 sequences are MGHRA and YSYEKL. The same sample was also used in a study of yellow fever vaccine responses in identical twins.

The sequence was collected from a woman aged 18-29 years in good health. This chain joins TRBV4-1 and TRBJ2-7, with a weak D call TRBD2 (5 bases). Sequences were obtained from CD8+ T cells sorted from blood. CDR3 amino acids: CASSPRAATYEQYF. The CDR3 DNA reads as TGCGCCAGCAGCCCGAGGGCGGCCACCTACGAGCAGTACTTC.